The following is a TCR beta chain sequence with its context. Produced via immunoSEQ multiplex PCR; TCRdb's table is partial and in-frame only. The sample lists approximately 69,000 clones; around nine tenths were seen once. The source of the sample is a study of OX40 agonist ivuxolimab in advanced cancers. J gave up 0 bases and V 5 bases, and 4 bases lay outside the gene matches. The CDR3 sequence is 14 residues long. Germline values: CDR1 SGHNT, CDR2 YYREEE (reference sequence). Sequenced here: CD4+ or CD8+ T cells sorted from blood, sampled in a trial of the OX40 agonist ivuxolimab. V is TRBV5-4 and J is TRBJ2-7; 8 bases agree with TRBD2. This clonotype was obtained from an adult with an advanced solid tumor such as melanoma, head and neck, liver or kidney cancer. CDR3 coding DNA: TGTGCCAGCAGTACTAGCGGACTCTCCTACGAGCAGTACTTC. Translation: CASSTSGLSYEQYF.